Listed below are T cell receptor beta chains from one sample, sequenced in a study of blood T cell repertoires in COVID-19. Repertoires were generated with immunoSEQ multiplex PCR, while TCRdb's copy carries only in-frame clones and drops some. The profile shows some 110,000 clones, around 85% of them singletons. Sequencing used peripheral blood. The receptors derive from a man in his fifties or sixties with acute or convalescent COVID-19. CDR3s include the opening cysteine and the closing phenylalanine or tryptophan. Fields, in order: D gene, V gene, J gene, clone size, CDR3 DNA, CDR3 protein. A D gene is named only where the DNA matches it firmly. Part of the rows lack a size; the others show once, few, many or a class for expanded clones.

>TRBD2|TRBV15|TRBJ2-1|.
TGTGCCACCAGCAGCTTACTAGCGGGGGGGTTCTACAATGAGCAGTTCTTC
CATSSLLAGGFYNEQFF
>TRBD1|TRBV10-3|TRBJ1-6|.
TGTGCCATCAGTGAGTCGATACAGGGGGATTCACCCCTCCACTTT
CAISESIQGDSPLHF
>.|TRBV10-1|TRBJ1-1|few
TGCGCCAGCAGACAGAGCATGAACACTGAAGCTTTCTTT
CASRQSMNTEAFF
>TRBD2|TRBV12-5|TRBJ2-1|few
TGTGCTAGTGGCGGGACTAGCGGGAACAATGAGCAGTTCTTC
CASGGTSGNNEQFF
>.|TRBV24-1|TRBJ2-3|.
TGTGCCACCAGTGACAGGGGGAGGCTTAAGCAGTATTTT
CATSDRGRLKQYF
>TRBD1|TRBV30|TRBJ1-5|.
TGTGCCTGGAGTAGACAGGGGGCTGCCCCGGGCGCTCAGCCCCAGCATTTT
CAWSRQGAAPGAQPQHF
>TRBD1|TRBV10-3|TRBJ2-7|.
TGTGCCATCAGTGGTGGGACAGGGAGCTACGAGCAGTACTTC
CAISGGTGSYEQYF
>.|TRBV19|TRBJ2-1|.
TGTGCCAGTAGATTGCCTACGAATGAGCAGTTCTTC
CASRLPTNEQFF
>.|TRBV3-1/TRBV3-2|TRBJ2-7|.
TGTGCCAGCAGCCGAGGACACTTCTACGAGCAGTACTTC
CASSRGHFYEQYF
>.|TRBV6-6|TRBJ2-7|.
TGTGCCAGCAGTTACTCGAGTCGTGAGCAGTACTTC
CASSYSSREQYF
>.|TRBV29-1|TRBJ1-3|.
TGCAGTGTTCGGTGGCCGGTCGTCCTAAAGCAGGATATCTTGTCTGGAAACACCATATATTTT
CSVRWPVVLKQDILSGNTIYF
>.|TRBV3-1/TRBV3-2|TRBJ2-3|.
TGTGCCAGCAGCCAACACGGGAGTAGTTCGTCTGATACGCAGTATTTT
CASSQHGSSSSDTQYF
>.|TRBV30|TRBJ1-3|.
TGTGCCTGGCTGACGGGTGGAAACACCATATATTTT
CAWLTGGNTIYF
>.|TRBV11-2|TRBJ2-7|.
TGTGCCAGCAGCTTAGCGACAGGCCTCTACGAGCAGTACTTC
CASSLATGLYEQYF
>.|TRBV18|TRBJ2-7|.
TGTGCCAGCTCACCACCCCCGGAGAGCTACGAGCAGTACTTC
CASSPPPESYEQYF
>.|TRBV18|TRBJ1-3|.
TGTGCCAGCTCACCATATAACGGGGTAACTGCTGGAAACACCATATATTTT
CASSPYNGVTAGNTIYF
>TRBD2|TRBV6-5|TRBJ2-1|.
TGTGCCAGCAGTCCCGGACTAGCGGGAGCCCTTGAGCAGTTCTTC
CASSPGLAGALEQFF
>.|TRBV6-5|TRBJ1-5|few
TGTGCCAGCAGGGGGGGGGAACTTCGGCCCCAGCATTTT
CASRGGELRPQHF
>.|TRBV11-2|TRBJ2-3|once
TGTGCCAGCAGCTCAACCCGGGGGAAGGCGGATACGCAGTATTTT
CASSSTRGKADTQYF
>.|TRBV18|TRBJ1-4|.
TGTGCCAGCTCACCCTCGACAGTTACTAATGAAAAACTGTTTTTT
CASSPSTVTNEKLFF
>TRBD2|TRBV4-1|TRBJ2-1|.
TGCGCCAGCAGCCAAGGTTCCGGGACTAGCGGGGGCCGGAGGTACAATGAGCAGTTCTTC
CASSQGSGTSGGRRYNEQFF
>TRBD1|TRBV7-3|TRBJ2-1|.
TGTGCCAGCAGCTTGACAGGGAACGATGAGCAGTTCTTC
CASSLTGNDEQFF
>TRBD2|TRBV27|TRBJ2-7|.
TGTGCCAGCAACCCAGCGGGATCCTACGAGCAGTACTTC
CASNPAGSYEQYF
>TRBD2|TRBV12-5|TRBJ2-2|few
TGTGCTAGTGCCGAGACTAGCGGGAATGCCGGGGAGCTGTTTTTT
CASAETSGNAGELFF
>.|TRBV30|TRBJ1-5|.
TGTGCCTGGAGTGTACTTCAAGAGGGTACGCATCAGCCCCAGCATTTT
CAWSVLQEGTHQPQHF
>TRBD2|TRBV7-3|TRBJ2-7|.
TGTGCCAGCAGCTTCAACCTAGCGGGAGGGAGGCACGAGCAGTACTTC
CASSFNLAGGRHEQYF
>.|TRBV6-5|TRBJ2-1|.
TGTGCCAGCAGTTACCGGGGGTTCTACAATGAGCAGTTCTTC
CASSYRGFYNEQFF
>.|TRBV3-1/TRBV3-2|TRBJ2-1|.
TGTGCCAGCAGCCAAGGCGGGACTGGTAATGAGCAGTTCTTC
CASSQGGTGNEQFF
>TRBD2|TRBV9|TRBJ2-7|.
TGTGCCAGCCGCGTCGCGGCGGGGGGGGGTGGCGGGAGCTCCTACGAGCAGTACTTC
CASRVAAGGGGGSSYEQYF
>TRBD1|TRBV28|TRBJ1-1|.
TGTGCCAGCAGGAAGGGGGCGGAGTACACTGAAGCTTTCTTT
CASRKGAEYTEAFF
>TRBD2|TRBV6-1|TRBJ2-1|once
TGTGCCAGCAGTGACAGACTAGCGGGGGCCTACAATGAGCAGTTCTTC
CASSDRLAGAYNEQFF
>TRBD2|TRBV28|TRBJ2-1|.
TGTGCCAGCAGTCCTCATCTAGCGGGAGTCGTAAATGAGCAGTTCTTC
CASSPHLAGVVNEQFF
>.|TRBV7-9|TRBJ1-3|.
TGTGCCAGCAGTTTTAGATCCTTCTCTGGAAACACCATATATTTT
CASSFRSFSGNTIYF
>TRBD1|TRBV19|TRBJ2-5|.
TGTGCCAGTAGTCCCCCGGTGACAGGGGGGCAGACCCAGTACTTC
CASSPPVTGGQTQYF
>.|TRBV3-1/TRBV3-2|TRBJ1-3|.
TGTGCCAGCAGCCAGGCAGGGTTCTCTGGAAACACCATATATTTT
CASSQAGFSGNTIYF
>TRBD2|TRBV10-3|TRBJ2-3|.
TGTGCCATCAGTAATAGCGGGAGCTTGGATACGCAGTATTTT
CAISNSGSLDTQYF
>TRBD1|TRBV27|TRBJ1-3|.
TGTGCCAGCAGTCCAACCAGACAGGGTCGGACCATATATTTT
CASSPTRQGRTIYF
>TRBD2|TRBV9|TRBJ2-1|.
TGTGCCAGCAGCGTAGCGGGACTAGTAGTGAATGAGCAGTTCTTC
CASSVAGLVVNEQFF
>TRBD1|TRBV18|TRBJ1-1|.
TGTGCCAGCTCACACACAGGGGACACTGAAGCTTTCTTT
CASSHTGDTEAFF
>TRBD2|TRBV4-2|TRBJ2-1|.
TGTGCCAGCAGCCAAGATCGACGGGAGGACAATGAGCAGTTCTTC
CASSQDRREDNEQFF
>.|TRBV15|TRBJ1-4|.
TGTGCCACCAGCAGAGTACTAAGTGAAAAACTGTTTTTT
CATSRVLSEKLFF
>TRBD1|TRBV24-1|TRBJ2-2|.
TGTGCCACCAGCCTCGCTTCAGGGGGCTTCTACACCGGGGAGCTGTTTTTT
CATSLASGGFYTGELFF